These 18 T cell receptor beta chains were all obtained from the same sample, sequenced in a study of response to subunit inactivated influenza vaccine. MiXCR, applied by TCRdb to the RT-PCR reads, yields one record per CDR3 protein. The data contain 450,000 to 550,000 distinct CDR3 sequences, around 25% of them seen just once; the ten biggest clones take up approximately 1.9%. The input for sequencing was CD4+ T cells sorted from PBMCs, taken roughly 5 days after vaccination. The source of these receptors is a man aged 45-65 years who received an inactivated influenza vaccine.

This chain links TRBV10-2 with TRBJ1-4, with D tentatively TRBD1 (6 bases). Germline V gene data show CDR1 as WSHSY and CDR2 as SAAADI. The CDR3 sequence is 15 residues long. V was trimmed by 3 bases and J by 8 bases, leaving 16 bases between them. CDR3 protein: CASSDRPGAQEKLFF. CDR3 nucleotide sequence: TGCGCCAGCAGTGACCGTCCGGGGGCTCAGGAAAAACTGTTTTTT.

The rearrangement links TRBV4-1 to TRBJ2-7; possibly TRBD1 for D (7 bases). The CDR3 is 18 residues long. V was trimmed by 1 base and J by 7 bases, leaving 26 bases between them. CDR1 and CDR2 from the germline V gene are MGHRA and YSYEKL. CDR3 loop: CASSQGAGGKPLPGEQYF. DNA of the CDR3: TGCGCCAGCAGCCAAGGTGCAGGGGGGAAACCCCTTCCGGGGGAGCAGTACTTC.

The chain recombines TRBV7-2 with TRBJ1-1, with D unresolved. CDR1 is SGHTA, CDR2 FQGNSA, per germline. CDR3 length: 13 amino acids. Trimming removed 5 bases from V and 1 base from J, with 8 bases in between. CDR3 protein: CASSKFPNTEAFF. The CDR3 nucleotides are TGTGCCAGCAGCAAGTTTCCGAACACTGAAGCTTTCTTT.

There are many counts of this clonotype. A junction end diverges from the germline sequence, so it may reflect a read error. The rearrangement links TRBV6-1 to TRBJ1-1; D uncertain. The length of the CDR3 is 13 residues. Germline V gene data show CDR1 as MNHNS and CDR2 as SASEGT. The CDR3 sequence: CASTRTGNTEAFF. CDR3 DNA: TGCGCCAGCACCAGGACGGGGAACACTGAAGCTTTCTTT.

This clonotype was seen more than once but under ten times. The chain combines TRBV10-3 with TRBJ2-7; 15 bases are shared with TRBD2. With 8 bases clipped from V and 5 bases from J, the junction kept 7 bases outside the gene matches. CDR3 size: 15 residues. CDR1 and CDR2 (germline): ENHRY, SYGVKD. The DNA of the CDR3 is TGTGCCATCGGGGGACTAGCGGGAGGAACGGACGAGCAGTACTTC. Encoded protein: CAIGGLAGGTDEQYF.

The chain links TRBV28 to TRBJ1-5; 8 nucleotides agree with TRBD1. Germline V gene sequence: CDR1 MDHEN, CDR2 SYDVKM. Trimming took 7 bases from V and 6 from J; bases not matched to a gene: 8. This CDR3 has 14 residues. CDR3 sequence reads: CASTTTGGRQPQHF. The CDR3, as DNA: TGTGCCAGCACCACAACAGGGGGGCGTCAGCCCCAGCATTTT.

This clonotype was seen a few times. The gene calls are TRBV20-1 and TRBJ1-1; 7 positions match TRBD1. Germline V gene sequence: CDR1 DFQATT, CDR2 SNEGSKA (reference sequence). The CDR3 runs 16 residues. V lost 0 bases and J lost 2; bases outside the gene matches: 9. The CDR3 region has the DNA TGCAGTGCTAGAGATTTGAGTTACAGGGGTAACACTGAAGCTTTCTTT. Its translation is CSARDLSYRGNTEAFF.

The chain has TRBV5-6 and TRBJ2-7; D is uncertain. CDR1 and CDR2 (germline): SGHDT, YYEEEE. The CDR3 is made up of 14 amino acids. V gave up 4 bases and J gave up 0 bases, with 11 bases separating them. In DNA, the CDR3 is TGTGCCAGCAGCCGTGGTCCCAACTCCTACGAGCAGTACTTC. This codes for CASSRGPNSYEQYF.

The CDR3 bases are TGTGCCAGCAGCTTAGCGTACAGGGCGAATCGCCATGAGCAGTTCTTC. Translating it yields CASSLAYRANRHEQFF. The gene calls are TRBV7-6 and TRBJ2-1; TRBD1 is a possible D gene (6 bases). CDR1 is SGHVS, CDR2 FNYEAQ, per germline. Trimming removed 0 bases at V and 8 bases at J, with 17 bases between. The length of the CDR3 is 16 residues.

This clonotype showed up just a few times. The V gene is TRBV6-1, the J gene TRBJ2-7, with 7 bases that match TRBD2. There are 14 residues in the CDR3. The ends lost 6 bases at V and 3 bases at J; junction bases unmatched: 8. Germline loops: CDR1 MNHNS, CDR2 SASEGT. The CDR3 nucleotides read TGTGCCAGCAGCCAACTAGCGAGAAACTACGAGCAGTACTTC. Translating gives CASSQLARNYEQYF.

This clonotype was counted only a few times. The chain uses TRBV24-1 and TRBJ2-3; 9 bases match TRBD2. CDR1 and CDR2 from the germline V gene are KGHDR and SFDVKD. The CDR3 consists of 16 residues. After removal of 1 base from V and 6 bases from J, the junction contained 7 bases not matched to a gene. Here the CDR3 DNA reads TGTGCCACCAGTGATTTCGACCTAGCGGGGCCGGATACGCAGTATTTT. This codes for CATSDFDLAGPDTQYF.

The table lists this clonotype with many counts. The chain carries TRBV27 and TRBJ2-7, with 10 bases aligning to TRBD1. The CDR3 contains 15 residues. The germline gives CDR1 MNHEY, CDR2 SMNVEV (reference sequence). V shed 5 bases, J shed 2 bases, and the junction held 6 bases outside the gene matches. The CDR3 loop reads CASSGVGTGAYEQYF. The CDR3 DNA reads as TGTGCCAGCAGTGGGGTTGGGACAGGGGCCTACGAGCAGTACTTC.

V and J are TRBV6-2 or TRBV6-3 and TRBJ2-7; 10 bases line up with TRBD2. Germline CDR1 is MNHEY and CDR2 is SVGEGT. The CDR3 runs to 16 residues. The ends lost 4 bases at V and 3 bases at J; junction bases unmatched: 9. In DNA form, the CDR3 reads TGTGCCAGCAGTTTCTCCCTAGCGGGAGTCTTCTACGAGCAGTACTTC. Its protein is CASSFSLAGVFYEQYF.

The chain recombines TRBV3-1 with TRBJ1-3, with no clear D. This CDR3 has 14 amino acids. CDR1 is LGHDT, CDR2 YNNKEL, per germline (reference sequence). V was clipped by 5 bases and J by 0 bases, with 8 bases between them. CDR3 residues: CASSERVSGNTIYF. As DNA, the CDR3 is TGTGCCAGCAGCGAACGGGTCTCTGGAAACACCATATATTTT.

The sample holds a few counts of this clonotype. V and J are TRBV6-1 and TRBJ1-1; 7 bases line up with TRBD1. The CDR3 spans 14 residues. The V gene's germline CDR1 is MNHNS and CDR2 SASEGT. The trim removed 6 bases at V and 4 bases at J, leaving 8 bases unmatched. The CDR3 sequence is CASSPTSGGTEAFF. The CDR3 bases are TGTGCCAGCAGCCCGACTTCAGGGGGCACTGAAGCTTTCTTT.

In its sample, this clonotype was seen a few times. This chain links TRBV29-1 with TRBJ2-2; no clear D gene. CDR1 and CDR2 from the germline V gene are SQVTM and ANQGSEA. The germline V and J ends were trimmed by 2 bases and 4 bases, with 5 bases remaining between them. The CDR3 totals 12 residues. The CDR3 DNA reads TGCAGCGTTGAACAGGCCACCGGGGAGCTGTTTTTT. Translated: CSVEQATGELFF.

V usage is TRBV20-1 and J usage is TRBJ2-6; TRBD2 agrees at 7 bases. CDR3 length: 15 residues. CDR1 DFQATT and CDR2 SNEGSKA come from the germline V gene (reference sequence). The CDR3 is CSFGFGGSGANVLTF. CDR3 sequence (DNA): TGCAGCTTTGGATTCGGGGGGTCTGGGGCCAACGTCCTGACTTTC.

The chain joins TRBV6-1 to TRBJ2-2, with D possibly TRBD1 on 6 matching bases. V shed 6 bases and J shed 6 bases, with 14 bases lying between them. From germline, CDR1 is MNHNS and CDR2 SASEGT. The CDR3 runs to 14 residues. In nucleotides, the CDR3 is TGTGCCAGCAGATGGGGGCATAGGTCCGGGGAGCTGTTTTTT. Translation: CASRWGHRSGELFF.